A single sample gave rise to the 28 T cell receptor beta chains below, sequenced in a study of beta chain features in type 1 diabetes. Whole-study findings and limits: Significant though moderate, a shortening of TCRB CDR3s appeared in all four CD4+ subsets of Type 1 diabetes patients.

As every portion of the isolated RNA was reverse transcribed, the sequencing read expressed TCRB transcripts. The repertoire was sequenced with immunoSEQ multiplex PCR; TCRdb's copy has only in-frame clones and lacks some. Of about 650,000 clones listed, approximately 13% are singletons. These receptors' antigens are unknown. The sequencing input was naive CD4+ T cells from blood. Receptors originate from a man aged 30 to 39 with type 1 diabetes.

The V gene is TRBV7-9, the J gene TRBJ1-1; 8 bases align to TRBD1. Germline loops: CDR1 SEHNR, CDR2 FQNEAQ (reference sequence). This CDR3 contains 15 residues. V gave up 5 bases and J gave up 4 bases; unmatched junction bases: 9. The CDR3 loop reads CASSPVQGAITEAFF. The CDR3 DNA reads as TGTGCCAGCAGCCCGGTTCAGGGGGCCATCACTGAAGCTTTCTTT.

The chain carries TRBV6-5 and TRBJ1-5; TRBD1 might be the D (5 bases). V was cut by 2 bases and J by 6 bases, with 14 bases left in between. The CDR3 length is 15 residues. Germline V lookup: CDR1 MNHEY, CDR2 SVGAGI. The chain's CDR3 is CASSYGPGSAQPQHF. CDR3 nucleotides: TGTGCCAGCAGTTACGGGCCAGGGTCGGCTCAGCCCCAGCATTTT.

Regarding this clone: The same CDR3 also results from other DNA sequences found in this sample. The chain joins TRBV7-9 to TRBJ2-1, with a weak D call TRBD2 (6 bases). Germline V gene sequence: CDR1 SEHNR, CDR2 FQNEAQ (reference sequence). Trimming shortened V by 5 bases and J by 0 bases, and 11 bases separated the two germline ends. CDR3 length: 15 residues. The CDR3 protein is CASSLPGSSYNEQFF. The CDR3 DNA is TGTGCCAGCAGCCTTCCCGGGAGCTCCTACAATGAGCAGTTCTTC.

The genes are TRBV7-9 and TRBJ2-2; D is ambiguous. The CDR3 spans 15 residues. V was cut by 11 bases and J by 1 base, with 17 bases left in between. CDR1 and CDR2 from the germline V gene are SEHNR and FQNEAQ (reference sequence). CDR3 bases: TGTGCCGGATCCCAGACAATACTGAACACCGGGGAGCTGTTTTTT. Translation: CAGSQTILNTGELFF.

This clone has just a few counts. This chain uses TRBV9 with TRBJ1-1, with TRBD1 matching 9 bases. In germline, CDR1 is SGDLS, CDR2 YYNGEE. With V trimmed by 4 bases and J by 1 base, 5 bases remained unmatched. The CDR3 runs 15 residues. This CDR3 reads CASSPRDRENTEAFF. The CDR3 DNA follows: TGTGCCAGCAGCCCCCGGGACAGGGAGAACACTGAAGCTTTCTTT.

This clone was found a few times. This chain joins TRBV19 and TRBJ1-1; D unresolved. The CDR3 runs to 13 residues. Germline-derived CDR1 and CDR2 are LNHDA and SQIVND (reference sequence). The V end lost 3 bases, the J end lost 4 bases, and 9 bases lay between the germline ends. The CDR3 spells CASSIVGATEAFF. DNA for the CDR3: TGTGCCAGTAGTATTGTGGGAGCCACTGAAGCTTTCTTT. Looking up the rest from reference TRBV19 and TRBJ1-1 gives the full variable domain: DGGITQSPKYLFRKEGQNVTLSCEQNLNHDAMYWYRQDPGQGLRLIYYSQIVNDFQKGDIAEGYSVSREKKESFPLTVTSAQKNPTAFYLCASSIVGATEAFFGQGTRLTVV.

This clone was counted only a few times. V gene TRBV28 combines with J gene TRBJ2-1, with a tentative D call TRBD2 (5 bases). Trimming took off 7 bases at V and 1 base at J, with 14 bases between the two ends. Germline-derived CDR1 and CDR2 are MDHEN and SYDVKM. The CDR3 covers 15 residues. CDR3 sequence reads: CASKNGPGSYNEQFF. CDR3 in DNA: TGTGCCAGCAAAAACGGGCCGGGGTCCTACAATGAGCAGTTCTTC.

V is TRBV6-5 and J is TRBJ2-2; D remains unclear. The CDR3 contains 15 residues. Germline CDR1 MNHEY, CDR2 SVGAGI. The V end lost 0 bases, the J end lost 6 bases, and 11 bases lay between the germline ends. CDR3 region: CASSYSDLFAGELFF. In nucleotides, the CDR3 is TGTGCCAGCAGTTACTCGGACCTCTTTGCCGGGGAGCTGTTTTTT.

Worth noting for this clone: The sample carries other DNA sequences with the same CDR3. The CDR3 nucleotides are TGTGCCAGTAGTCTCACAGGGGGCAATCAGCCCCAGCATTTT. It translates to CASSLTGGNQPQHF. The chain recombines TRBV19 with TRBJ1-5, with 7 nucleotides matching TRBD1. V shed 5 bases and J 2 bases; nucleotides not matched to a gene: 3. Germline-derived CDR1 and CDR2 are LNHDA and SQIVND (reference sequence). The CDR3 spans 14 residues.

The chain carries TRBV7-6 and TRBJ1-1; no clear D. Per germline, CDR1 SGHVS and CDR2 FNYEAQ. Trimming took off 0 bases at V and 3 bases at J, with 5 bases between the two ends. The CDR3 extends over 13 amino acids. CDR3 in amino acids: CASSLAGDTEAFF. The CDR3 bases are TGTGCCAGCAGCTTAGCCGGGGACACTGAAGCTTTCTTT.

The chain carries TRBV30 and TRBJ1-2; D is ambiguous. The CDR3 has 13 amino acids. CDR1 GTSNPN and CDR2 SVGIG come from the germline V gene (reference sequence). Trimming took off 0 bases at V and 8 bases at J, with 13 bases between the two ends. In DNA form, the CDR3 reads TGTGCCTGGAGTGTACGGGGAGAAGTAGGCTACACCTTC. It specifies CAWSVRGEVGYTF.

This clone appeared a few times. The CDR3 region is CASSPLTGGYGYTF. CDR3 sequence (DNA): TGTGCCAGCAGCCCCCTTACAGGGGGCTATGGCTACACCTTC. V and J are TRBV7-2 and TRBJ1-2, with 8 bases lining up with TRBD1. This CDR3 region has 14 residues. Per germline, CDR1 SGHTA and CDR2 FQGNSA. The V and J ends lost 5 bases and 4 bases, in that order; junction bases with no gene match: 6.

This chain joins TRBV5-1 and TRBJ2-7; D ambiguous. The CDR3 extends over 15 amino acids. Germline-derived CDR1 and CDR2 are SGHRS and YFSETQ. Trimming removed 4 bases at V and 1 base at J, with 15 bases between. Written as DNA, the CDR3 is TGCGCCAGCAGCCCAGGTAGAGATTCTTCCTACGAGCAGTACTTC. This encodes CASSPGRDSSYEQYF. The full variable domain, completed using reference TRBV5-1 and TRBJ2-7, is KAGVTQTPRYLIKTRGQQVTLSCSPISGHRSVSWYQQTPGQGLQFLFEYFSETQRNKGNFPGRFSGRQFSNSRSEMNVSTLELGDSALYLCASSPGRDSSYEQYFGPGTRLTVT.

This clone was picked up a small number of times. This chain joins TRBV5-6 and TRBJ2-5; D gene uncertain. V lost 4 bases, J lost 0 bases, and 19 bases lay in between. CDR3 length equals 17 residues. Germline V gene lookup returns CDR1 SGHDT and CDR2 YYEEEE. As DNA, the CDR3 is TGTGCCAGCAGCCCGGGTTGGCAGCTACTATACCAAGAGACCCAGTACTTC. Encoded protein: CASSPGWQLLYQETQYF.

The chain couples TRBV25-1 to TRBJ2-5; the match to TRBD1 covers 11 bases. The length of the CDR3 is 15 residues. The J segment lost 4 bases and the V segment lost 5 bases, leaving 6 bases of the junction unmatched. The V gene's germline CDR1 is MGHDK and CDR2 SYGVNS. The CDR3 loop reads CASSPPGTGGETQYF. The CDR3 bases are TGTGCCAGCAGTCCTCCCGGGACAGGGGGAGAGACCCAGTACTTC. Combining the CDR3 with reference TRBV25-1 and TRBJ2-5 gives the whole variable domain EADIYQTPRYLVIGTGKKITLECSQTMGHDKMYWYQQDPGMELHLIHYSYGVNSTEKGDLSSESTVSRIRTEHFPLTLESARPSHTSQYLCASSPPGTGGETQYFGPGTRLLVL.

In this sample, this clone turned up a few times. This chain uses TRBV7-6 with TRBJ2-7; possible D gene TRBD1, 5 bases. Trimming removed 8 bases from V and 4 bases from J, with 12 bases in between. Per germline, CDR1 SGHVS and CDR2 FNYEAQ. This CDR3 contains 12 residues. In DNA form, the CDR3 reads TGTGCCAGCGGCAGGGAAGGTTACGAGCAGTACTTC. This translates into CASGREGYEQYF.

In its sample, this clone was seen a few times. This chain joins TRBV21-1 and TRBJ2-5; the listed D gene, TRBD2, was not tested against the DNA. TRBV21-1 is a pseudogene segment. This CDR3 comprises 18 residues. CDR3 loop: CASSKVSDTSGPKQTQYF. DNA of the CDR3: TGTGCCAGCAGCAAAGTGAGTGACACAAGCGGGCCCAAACAGACCCAGTACTTC.

A few counts support this clone. The V call is TRBV5-5, the J call TRBJ2-7; TRBD1 matches 9 bases. Looked up from germline, CDR1 is SGHKS and CDR2 is YYEKEE (reference sequence). V gave up 5 bases and J gave up 5 bases; unmatched junction bases: 17. This CDR3 is built from 17 residues. DNA of the CDR3: TGTGCCAGCAGTCGGAACTTCGGGACAGGGATGAACCACGAGCAGTACTTC. Translation gives CASSRNFGTGMNHEQYF.

The gene calls are TRBV5-1 and TRBJ2-7; 11 bases are a match to TRBD1. V lost 1 base and J lost 0; bases outside the gene matches: 6. Germline lookup yields CDR1 SGHRS and CDR2 YFSETQ. CDR3 length: 17 amino acids. The CDR3 spells CASSLPPGTGGSYEQYF. The CDR3 DNA is TGCGCCAGCAGCTTGCCGCCTGGGACAGGGGGCTCCTACGAGCAGTACTTC.

This clone is a singleton in its sample. The chain uses TRBV7-2 and TRBJ1-5, with D perhaps matching TRBD1 (6 bases). Trimming took 5 bases from V and 7 from J, leaving 18 bases between them. CDR3 length equals 15 residues. The V gene's germline CDR1 is SGHTA and CDR2 FQGNSA. CDR3 region: CASSQTGMVRQPQHF. The CDR3 nucleotides are TGTGCCAGCAGCCAAACAGGGATGGTACGGCAGCCCCAGCATTTT.

This clone was observed a few times. J is TRBJ1-2 and V is TRBV9; a possible D gene is TRBD1 (5 bases). Trimming shortened V by 4 bases and J by 6 bases, and 13 bases separated the two germline ends. The germline V gene has CDR1 SGDLS and CDR2 YYNGEE. This CDR3 is built from 13 residues. CDR3 sequence: CASSPIEGHGYTF. CDR3 DNA sequence: TGTGCCAGCAGCCCCATCGAGGGGCATGGCTACACCTTC.

In this sample, this clone turned up a few times. V gene TRBV7-3 combines with J gene TRBJ2-7; TRBD2 aligns across 13 bases. The CDR3 runs to 14 residues. After removal of 4 bases from V and 6 bases from J, the junction contained 3 bases not matched to a gene. The germline gives CDR1 SGHTA, CDR2 FQGTGA. This CDR3 reads CASSSGTSGAEQYF. CDR3 bases: TGTGCCAGCAGCTCCGGGACTAGCGGGGCCGAGCAGTACTTC. The whole variable domain, remainder taken from reference TRBV7-3 and TRBJ2-7, is GAGVSQTPSNKVTEKGKYVELRCDPISGHTALYWYRQSLGQGPEFLIYFQGTGAADDSGLPNDRFFAVRPEGSVSTLKIQRTERGDSAVYLCASSSGTSGAEQYFGPGTRLTVT.

This clone was seen more than once but under ten times. The genes are TRBV2 and TRBJ1-1; tentatively, D is TRBD1 (5 bases). V shed 3 bases and J shed 11 bases, with 10 bases lying between them. The CDR3 covers 11 residues. Germline V gene sequence: CDR1 SNHLY, CDR2 FYNNEI. CDR3 region: CASSDRATAFF. DNA of the CDR3: TGTGCCAGCAGTGACAGGGCGACGGCTTTCTTT.

This chain uses TRBV18 with TRBJ2-1; unclear D gene. CDR1 KGHSH and CDR2 LQKENI come from the germline V gene. Trimming left V 3 bases short and J 10 bases short, with 16 bases between. The length of the CDR3 is 14 residues. CDR3 loop: CASSPATRIIEQFF. Here the CDR3 DNA reads TGTGCCAGCTCACCGGCGACGAGGATTATAGAGCAGTTCTTC.

Here the CDR3 DNA reads TGTGCCAGCAGCCTTCAGCGGGGGGGCGGTGAGACCCAGTACTTC. Encoded protein: CASSLQRGGGETQYF. V is TRBV27 and J is TRBJ2-5; 10 nucleotides align to TRBD2. Trimming at V came to 6 bases and at J to 5 bases, leaving 9 bases not matched to a gene. This CDR3 is built from 15 residues. Germline assignment: CDR1 MNHEY and CDR2 SMNVEV (reference sequence).

This clone has more than one count but fewer than ten. The chain recombines TRBV29-1 with TRBJ2-2; D tentatively reads TRBD1 or TRBD2 (5 bases each). Germline V gene lookup returns CDR1 SQVTM and CDR2 ANQGSEA. V was pared by 4 bases and J by 6 bases, with 18 bases between. The CDR3 has 15 amino acids. DNA of the CDR3: TGCAGCGTTGCGGGGCTAGCCGCGGGTCCCGGGGAGCTGTTTTTT. This codes for CSVAGLAAGPGELFF.

This chain uses TRBV6-5 with TRBJ1-2; tentatively, D is TRBD1 (6 bases). Trimming pared 6 bases from V and 3 bases from J, leaving 11 bases between. Germline CDR1 and CDR2: MNHEY and SVGAGI. This CDR3 spans 13 amino acids. CDR3 in amino acids: CASRLGHYYGYTF. Here the CDR3 DNA reads TGTGCCAGCAGGTTGGGACACTACTATGGCTACACCTTC.

The chain links TRBV19 to TRBJ1-2, with D tentatively TRBD1 (6 bases). CDR1 is LNHDA and CDR2 is SQIVND in the germline V gene (reference sequence). V was pared by 7 bases and J by 4 bases, with 16 bases between. The CDR3 totals 14 residues. The CDR3 DNA reads as TGTGCCAGTAAGCCGGGGGCGAGGTTCTATGGCTACACCTTC. It translates to CASKPGARFYGYTF. Based on the CDR3 plus reference TRBV19 and TRBJ1-2, the full variable domain is DGGITQSPKYLFRKEGQNVTLSCEQNLNHDAMYWYRQDPGQGLRLIYYSQIVNDFQKGDIAEGYSVSREKKESFPLTVTSAQKNPTAFYLCASKPGARFYGYTFGSGTRLTVV.